This T cell receptor beta chain was documented in a study of cytomegalovirus exposure and HLA in healthy donors. Points from the study as a whole: Both high specificity and high sensitivity reportedly marked the classifier's diagnosis of cytomegalovirus status. Earlier analysis found most TCR beta V segments productive about 90% or about 30% of the time. The study had only CMV serostatus as immune exposure information.

Comment on this clone: Its antigen remains unidentified.

Vbeta (60) and Jbeta (13) primers were used in the PCR. Here immunoSEQ multiplex PCR was the method, and the copy in TCRdb shows in-frame clones only, minus some. The data contain 200,000 to 250,000 clones, under 85% of them singletons. The sample consisted of PBMCs. The source is a man in his fifties or sixties in good health and CMV-seronegative.

CDR3 sequence (DNA): TGTGCCAGCAGCTTAGGAGGAAACTACGAGCAGTACTTC. As protein: CASSLGGNYEQYF. This chain links TRBV7-9 with TRBJ2-7; D gene ambiguous. This CDR3 is built from 13 residues. V was trimmed by 1 base and J by 3 bases, leaving 7 bases between them. Germline V gene data show CDR1 as SEHNR and CDR2 as FQNEAQ (reference sequence).